This TCR beta chain was sequenced during a study of T cell responses to AZD1222 COVID-19 vaccine. Profiled with immunoSEQ multiplex PCR; TCRdb holds only in-frame clones, not every one. The profile shows 75,000 to 90,000 clones, 90% of them singletons. As concerns this clone: What it binds is unknown.

Trimming took 3 bases from V and 6 from J; bases not matched to a gene: 3. The CDR3 length is 13 residues. Germline V gene data show CDR1 as SGHAT and CDR2 as FQNNGV. Study-level points and caveats: Along spike, vaccine-associated CD4 TCRs were found throughout, with dominance at 160-218 and 743-854.

This specimen was peripheral blood, taken on day 0 of AZD1222 vaccination. The TCR was taken from an adult in good health. This chain links TRBV11-2 with TRBJ1-1; 8 bases are shared with TRBD1. The CDR3 loop reads CASSFAGGAEAFF. CDR3 in DNA: TGTGCCAGCAGCTTCGCAGGGGGCGCTGAAGCTTTCTTT.